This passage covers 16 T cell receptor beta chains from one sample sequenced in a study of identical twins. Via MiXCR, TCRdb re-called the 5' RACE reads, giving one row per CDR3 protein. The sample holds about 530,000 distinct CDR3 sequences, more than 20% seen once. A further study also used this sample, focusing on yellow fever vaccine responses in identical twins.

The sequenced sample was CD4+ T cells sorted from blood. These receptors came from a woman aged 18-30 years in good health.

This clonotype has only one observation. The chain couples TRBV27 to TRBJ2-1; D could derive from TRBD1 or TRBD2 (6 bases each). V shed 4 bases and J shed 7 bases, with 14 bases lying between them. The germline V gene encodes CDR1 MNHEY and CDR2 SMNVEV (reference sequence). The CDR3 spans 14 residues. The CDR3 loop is CASSSATRGNEQFF. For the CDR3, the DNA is TGTGCCAGCAGTTCGGCGACTAGGGGGAATGAGCAGTTCTTC.

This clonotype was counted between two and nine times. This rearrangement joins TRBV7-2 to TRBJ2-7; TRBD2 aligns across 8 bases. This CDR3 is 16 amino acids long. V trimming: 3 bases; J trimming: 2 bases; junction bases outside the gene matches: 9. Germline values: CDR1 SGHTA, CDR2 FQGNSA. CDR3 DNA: TGTGCCAGCAGCTTGTCGGAAGGACTAGCCACCTACGAGCAGTACTTC. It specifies CASSLSEGLATYEQYF. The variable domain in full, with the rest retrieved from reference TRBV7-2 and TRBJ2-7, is GAGVSQSPSNKVTEKGKDVELRCDPISGHTALYWYRQSLGQGLEFLIYFQGNSAPDKSGLPSDRFSAERTGGSVSTLTIQRTQQEDSAVYLCASSLSEGLATYEQYFGPGTRLTVT.

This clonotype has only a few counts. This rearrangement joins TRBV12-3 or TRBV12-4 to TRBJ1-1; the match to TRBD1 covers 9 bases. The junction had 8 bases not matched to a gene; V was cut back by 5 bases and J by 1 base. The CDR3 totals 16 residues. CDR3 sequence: CASSPGTGKGNTEAFF. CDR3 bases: TGTGCCAGCAGTCCCGGGACAGGGAAGGGGAACACTGAAGCTTTCTTT.

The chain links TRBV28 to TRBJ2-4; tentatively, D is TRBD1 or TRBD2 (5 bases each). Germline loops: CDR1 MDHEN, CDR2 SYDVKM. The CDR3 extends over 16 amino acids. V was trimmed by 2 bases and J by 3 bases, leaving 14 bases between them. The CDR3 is CASSLALGRDKNIQYF. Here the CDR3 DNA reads TGTGCCAGCAGTTTAGCATTGGGACGGGACAAAAACATTCAGTACTTC.

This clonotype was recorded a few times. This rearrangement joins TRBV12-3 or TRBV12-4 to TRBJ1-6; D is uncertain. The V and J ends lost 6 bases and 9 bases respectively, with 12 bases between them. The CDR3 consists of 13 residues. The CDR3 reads CASSSGGGSPLHF. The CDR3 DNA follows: TGTGCCAGCAGCTCTGGCGGTGGTTCACCCCTCCACTTT.

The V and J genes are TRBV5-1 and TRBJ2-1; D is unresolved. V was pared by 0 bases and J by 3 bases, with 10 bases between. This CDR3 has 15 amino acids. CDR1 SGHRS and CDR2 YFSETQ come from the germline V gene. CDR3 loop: CASSLGGNYYNEQFF. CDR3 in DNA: TGCGCCAGCAGCTTGGGGGGTAATTACTACAATGAGCAGTTCTTC.

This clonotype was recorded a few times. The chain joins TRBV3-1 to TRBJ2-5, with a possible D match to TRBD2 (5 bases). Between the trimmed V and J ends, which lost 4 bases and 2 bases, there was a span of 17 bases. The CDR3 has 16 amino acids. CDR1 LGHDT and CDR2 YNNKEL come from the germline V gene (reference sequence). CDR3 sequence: CASSLTGPGKQETQYF. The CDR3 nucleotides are TGTGCCAGCAGCCTAACCGGTCCCGGGAAACAAGAGACCCAGTACTTC.

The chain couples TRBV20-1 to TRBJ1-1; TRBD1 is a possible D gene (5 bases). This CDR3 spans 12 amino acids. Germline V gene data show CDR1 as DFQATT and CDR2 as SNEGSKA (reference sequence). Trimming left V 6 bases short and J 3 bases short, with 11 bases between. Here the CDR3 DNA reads TGCAGTGCCCCGGGCAGGGACACTGAAGCTTTCTTT. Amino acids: CSAPGRDTEAFF.

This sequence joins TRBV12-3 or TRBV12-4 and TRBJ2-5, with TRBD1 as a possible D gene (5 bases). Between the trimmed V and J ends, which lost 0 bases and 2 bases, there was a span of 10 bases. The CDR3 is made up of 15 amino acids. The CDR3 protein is CASSLAATVQETQYF. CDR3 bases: TGTGCCAGCAGTTTAGCGGCGACAGTTCAAGAGACCCAGTACTTC.

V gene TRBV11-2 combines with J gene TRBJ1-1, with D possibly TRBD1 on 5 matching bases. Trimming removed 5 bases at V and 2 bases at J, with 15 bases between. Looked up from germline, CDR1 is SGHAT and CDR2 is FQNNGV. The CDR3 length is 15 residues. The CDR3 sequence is CASSAGPGGNTEAFF. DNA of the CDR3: TGTGCCAGCAGCGCGGGACCGGGAGGAAACACTGAAGCTTTCTTT.

The CDR3 coding sequence is TGTGCCAGCAGTGAATTACGGAACACCGGGGAGCTGTTTTTT. Protein sequence: CASSELRNTGELFF. This chain joins TRBV25-1 and TRBJ2-2; D unclear. Trimming cost V 1 base and J 1 base, with 4 bases left between them. Germline CDR1 is MGHDK and CDR2 is SYGVNS. This CDR3 has 14 amino acids.

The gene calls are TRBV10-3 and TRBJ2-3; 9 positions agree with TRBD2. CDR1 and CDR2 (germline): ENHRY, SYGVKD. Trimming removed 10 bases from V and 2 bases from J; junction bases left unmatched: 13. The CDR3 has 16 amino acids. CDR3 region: CATSRVVAGDTDTQYF. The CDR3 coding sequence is TGTGCCACCTCAAGGGTGGTAGCGGGGGACACAGATACGCAGTATTTT.

The CDR3 nucleotides are TGTGCCAGCAGTCCCGACACTCCCGGTGAGCAGTTCTTC. Translated, it gives CASSPDTPGEQFF. The gene calls are TRBV2 and TRBJ2-1; D remains unclear. CDR3 size: 13 residues. The V and J ends lost 5 bases and 9 bases respectively, with 14 bases between them. CDR1 is SNHLY and CDR2 is FYNNEI in the germline V gene.

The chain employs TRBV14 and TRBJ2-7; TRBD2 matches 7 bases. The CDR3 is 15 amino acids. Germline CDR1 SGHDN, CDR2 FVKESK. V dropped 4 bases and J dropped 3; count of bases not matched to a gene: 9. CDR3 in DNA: TGTGCCAGCAGCCCCACTCTAGCGGAATTCTACGAGCAGTACTTC. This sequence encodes CASSPTLAEFYEQYF.

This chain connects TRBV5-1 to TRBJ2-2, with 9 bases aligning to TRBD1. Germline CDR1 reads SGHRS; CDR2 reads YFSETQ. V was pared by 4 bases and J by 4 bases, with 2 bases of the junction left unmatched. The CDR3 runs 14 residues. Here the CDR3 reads CASSTTGGTGELFF. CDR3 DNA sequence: TGCGCCAGCAGCACGACAGGGGGCACCGGGGAGCTGTTTTTT.

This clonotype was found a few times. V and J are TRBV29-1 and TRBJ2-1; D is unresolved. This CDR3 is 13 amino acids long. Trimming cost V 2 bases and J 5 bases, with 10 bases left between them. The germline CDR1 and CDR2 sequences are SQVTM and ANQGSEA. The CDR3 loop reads CSVERAGHNEQFF. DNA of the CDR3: TGCAGCGTTGAAAGGGCTGGTCACAATGAGCAGTTCTTC.